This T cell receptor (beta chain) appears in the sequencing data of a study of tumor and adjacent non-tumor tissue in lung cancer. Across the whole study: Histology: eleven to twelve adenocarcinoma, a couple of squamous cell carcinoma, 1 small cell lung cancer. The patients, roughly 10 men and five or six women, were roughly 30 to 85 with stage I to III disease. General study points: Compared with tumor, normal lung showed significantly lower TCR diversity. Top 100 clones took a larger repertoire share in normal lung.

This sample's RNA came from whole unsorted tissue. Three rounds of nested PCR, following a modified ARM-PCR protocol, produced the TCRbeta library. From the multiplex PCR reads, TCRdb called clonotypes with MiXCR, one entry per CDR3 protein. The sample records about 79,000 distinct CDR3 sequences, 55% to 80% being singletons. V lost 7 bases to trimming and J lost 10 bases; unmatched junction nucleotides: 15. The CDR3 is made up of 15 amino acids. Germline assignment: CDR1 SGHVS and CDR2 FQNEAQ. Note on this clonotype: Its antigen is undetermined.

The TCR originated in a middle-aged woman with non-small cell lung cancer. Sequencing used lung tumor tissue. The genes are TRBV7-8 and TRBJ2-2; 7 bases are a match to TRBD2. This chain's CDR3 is CASTLGLGRAEELFF. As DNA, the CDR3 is TGTGCCAGCACTCTAGGGCTAGGGAGGGCCGAGGAGCTGTTTTTT.